This TCR beta chain was recorded in a study of vaccination and CD4 T cells after COVID-19. Treatment in this sample: roughly 10-day PBMC culture with coronavirus spike peptide pools or control peptides (ViraFEST assay). In regard to this clonotype: What it binds is unknown.

This CDR3 comprises 16 residues. J was trimmed by 1 base and V by 2 bases; bases with no gene match: 5. The V gene's germline CDR1 is LNHNV and CDR2 YYDKDF (reference sequence). The Oncomine TCR Beta short-read assay sequenced DNA from cultured CD4+ T cells. TCRdb processed the PCR reads anew with MiXCR; each CDR3 protein has one entry. The sample lists 15,000 to 20,000 distinct CDR3 sequences, about half occurring once. The sequencing input was CD4+ T cells from blood, cultured in vitro. V gene TRBV15 combines with J gene TRBJ1-1; 9 nucleotides match TRBD1. The receptor was isolated from a human donor who had recovered from COVID-19. Written as DNA, the CDR3 is TGTGCCACCAGCAGAAGGACAGGGGCCCAGAACACTGAAGCTTTCTTT. This gives the protein CATSRRTGAQNTEAFF. The full variable domain, completed using reference TRBV15 and TRBJ1-1, is DAMVIQNPRYQVTQFGKPVTLSCSQTLNHNVMYWYQQKSSQAPKLLFHYYDKDFNNEADTPDNFQSRRPNTSFCFLDIRSPGLGDTAMYLCATSRRTGAQNTEAFFGQGTRLTVV.